The 21 T cell receptor beta chains below all came from one sample that was sequenced in a study of T cell responses to AZD1222 COVID-19 vaccine. Profiling relied on immunoSEQ multiplex PCR, and the TCRdb table lists in-frame clones only, not all of them. The sample holds about 160,000 clones, roughly nine tenths seen once. The sample here was peripheral blood, taken 28 days after the second AZD1222 dose. The receptor set was obtained from an adult who received the AZD1222 COVID-19 vaccine.

The rearrangement joins TRBV30 to TRBJ1-3; a possible D gene is TRBD1 (5 bases). The CDR3 consists of 14 residues. V lost 3 bases and J lost 0, with 9 bases in between. The germline V gene has CDR1 GTSNPN and CDR2 SVGIG (reference sequence). The CDR3 region is CAWSAGTSGNTIYF. CDR3 bases: TGTGCCTGGAGCGCAGGGACCTCTGGAAACACCATATATTTT.

In this sample, this clone turned up a few times. V and J are TRBV4-2 and TRBJ2-7; no reliable D call. Germline CDR1 and CDR2: LGHNA and YNFKEQ. This CDR3 is built from 12 residues. Trimming took off 0 bases at V and 6 bases at J, with 6 bases between the two ends. CDR3 bases: TGTGCCAGCAGCCAAGATAAGGGCGAGCAGTACTTC. Its translation: CASSQDKGEQYF.

The V gene is TRBV5-6, the J gene TRBJ1-5; D is unresolved. The V gene's germline CDR1 is SGHDT and CDR2 YYEEEE. The CDR3 is 14 residues long. V lost 3 bases and J lost 7, with 14 bases in between. This CDR3 reads CASSSDGINQPQHF. CDR3 DNA sequence: TGTGCCAGCAGCTCCGACGGAATTAACCAGCCCCAGCATTTT.

This chain links TRBV5-1 with TRBJ1-3; no reliable D call. The CDR3 sequence is 16 residues long. Trimming removed 4 bases at V and 4 bases at J, with 18 bases between. CDR1 and CDR2 from the germline V gene are SGHRS and YFSETQ. The CDR3 DNA reads TGCGCCAGCAGCGCCTGGGATTTAGGGTCAGGAAACACCATATATTTT. It yields the protein CASSAWDLGSGNTIYF.

This clone appeared a single time. The rearrangement joins TRBV9 to TRBJ1-1; D not resolved. Looked up from germline, CDR1 is SGDLS and CDR2 is YYNGEE. V was cut by 3 bases and J by 0 bases, with 12 bases left in between. CDR3 length equals 15 residues. The CDR3 here is CASSALDVMNTEAFF. As DNA, the CDR3 is TGTGCCAGCAGCGCCCTAGACGTTATGAACACTGAAGCTTTCTTT.

The CDR3 bases are TGCGCCAGCAGCTTGGCTCTGGGGTCGGCGAACACCGGGGAGCTGTTTTTT. As protein: CASSLALGSANTGELFF. The V and J genes are TRBV5-1 and TRBJ2-2; D is unresolved. Trimming left V 0 bases short and J 0 bases short, with 12 bases between. Germline CDR1 SGHRS, CDR2 YFSETQ. The CDR3 has 17 amino acids.

The chain recombines TRBV14 with TRBJ1-2, with D unclear. The ends were cut back, 3 bases at V and 4 bases at J, with 6 bases in the middle. Germline CDR1 and CDR2: SGHDN and FVKESK. This CDR3 has 12 residues. Written as DNA, the CDR3 is TGTGCCAGCAGCCAGGGAACCTATGGCTACACCTTC. Its translation: CASSQGTYGYTF.

The chain combines TRBV6-5 with TRBJ1-2, with 12 nucleotides matching TRBD1. With V trimmed by 2 bases and J by 4 bases, 2 bases remained unmatched. The V gene's germline CDR1 is MNHEY and CDR2 SVGAGI. This CDR3 has 15 residues. The CDR3 DNA follows: TGTGCCAGCAGTTACCTGGGACAGGGGGCCTATGGCTACACCTTC. This sequence encodes CASSYLGQGAYGYTF.

V usage is TRBV5-1 and J usage is TRBJ1-6; D gene unclear. V was trimmed by 2 bases and J by 0 bases, leaving 6 bases between them. The CDR3 loop spans 15 amino acids. CDR1 is SGHRS and CDR2 is YFSETQ in the germline V gene. CDR3 nucleotide sequence: TGCGCCAGCAGCTTTACCGGCTCCTATAATTCACCCCTCCACTTT. This translates into CASSFTGSYNSPLHF.

In its sample, this clone was seen once. The chain uses TRBV19 and TRBJ2-7; D tentatively fits TRBD1 or TRBD2 (7 bases each). The CDR3 length is 16 residues. V shed 5 bases and J shed 3 bases, with 20 bases lying between them. From germline, CDR1 is LNHDA and CDR2 SQIVND (reference sequence). CDR3 amino acids: CASSSPGEGADYEQYF. The CDR3 DNA reads TGTGCCAGTAGTTCCCCGGGGGAGGGGGCTGACTACGAGCAGTACTTC.

This clone was recorded once. V and J are TRBV6-1 and TRBJ2-3; D tentatively fits TRBD1 or TRBD2 (6 bases each). Germline loops: CDR1 MNHNS, CDR2 SASEGT. Deletions cut 0 bases from V and 2 bases from J, with 12 bases between. The CDR3 has 16 residues. The CDR3 is CASSEAPGAPTDTQYF. In DNA, the CDR3 is TGTGCCAGCAGTGAAGCGCCGGGGGCCCCCACAGATACGCAGTATTTT.

V gene TRBV29-1 combines with J gene TRBJ1-2; D possibly corresponds to TRBD1 (6 bases). CDR1 is SQVTM and CDR2 is ANQGSEA in the germline V gene. The CDR3 consists of 14 residues. Trimming removed 7 bases from V and 4 bases from J, with 19 bases in between. The DNA of the CDR3 is TGCAGCGGGCCCCGGAGGGGGGGCATCTATGGCTACACCTTC. This encodes CSGPRRGGIYGYTF.

The sample holds one count of this clone. The CDR3 is CASSLRAGGQEKLFF. The CDR3 DNA is TGTGCCAGCAGTTTACGGGCAGGGGGACAGGAAAAACTGTTTTTT. The gene calls are TRBV27 and TRBJ1-4; TRBD1 aligns across 7 bases. The CDR3 covers 15 residues. Trimming took 2 bases from V and 8 from J; bases not matched to a gene: 8. The germline V gene encodes CDR1 MNHEY and CDR2 SMNVEV (reference sequence).

V usage is TRBV18 and J usage is TRBJ2-7; possible D gene TRBD1, 5 bases. V was trimmed by 4 bases and J by 0 bases, leaving 13 bases between them. The germline CDR1 and CDR2 sequences are KGHSH and LQKENI. This CDR3 comprises 15 residues. The CDR3 region is CASSQGYDDSYEQYF. The CDR3 DNA follows: TGTGCCAGCTCACAGGGGTACGACGACTCCTACGAGCAGTACTTC.

V is TRBV5-1 and J is TRBJ1-1; D ambiguous. V shed 0 bases and J shed 4 bases, with 10 bases lying between them. Germline CDR1 SGHRS, CDR2 YFSETQ. The CDR3 is 14 residues long. DNA for the CDR3: TGCGCCAGCAGCTTGGTAGGTGGGTCCACTGAAGCTTTCTTT. Its protein is CASSLVGGSTEAFF.

The rearrangement links TRBV2 to TRBJ2-1; 12 bases line up with TRBD2. The V segment lost 4 bases and the J segment 7 bases; nucleotides outside the gene matches: 8. Germline lookup yields CDR1 SNHLY and CDR2 FYNNEI. This CDR3 has 16 amino acids. CDR3 region: CASSGSLAGGINEQFF. The CDR3 region has the DNA TGTGCCAGCAGTGGTAGTCTAGCGGGGGGGATTAATGAGCAGTTCTTC.

The chain has TRBV6-5 and TRBJ2-7; possible D gene TRBD2, 5 bases. V lost 0 bases and J lost 6, with 9 bases in between. Germline loops: CDR1 MNHEY, CDR2 SVGAGI. The CDR3 has 13 amino acids. The CDR3 here is CASSYSASSEQYF. For the CDR3, the DNA is TGTGCCAGCAGTTACTCAGCTAGCAGCGAGCAGTACTTC.

The chain has TRBV6-5 and TRBJ1-4, with D unresolved. This CDR3 comprises 12 residues. Trimming shortened V by 5 bases and J by 16 bases, and 17 bases separated the two germline ends. Germline V gene data show CDR1 as MNHEY and CDR2 as SVGAGI. The CDR3, as DNA: TGTGCCAGCAGTCCGATTAGGGTCGGTCCGTTTTTT. Translated, it gives CASSPIRVGPFF.

The genes are TRBV29-1 and TRBJ1-1; D is unclear. Trimming left V 4 bases short and J 0 bases short, with 9 bases between. The CDR3 runs 13 residues. CDR1 SQVTM and CDR2 ANQGSEA come from the germline V gene. CDR3 sequence reads: CSVGTDLNTEAFF. The CDR3 DNA is TGCAGCGTTGGAACAGATCTGAACACTGAAGCTTTCTTT. Combining the CDR3 with reference TRBV29-1 and TRBJ1-1 gives the whole variable domain SAVISQKPSRDICQRGTSLTIQCQVDSQVTMMFWYRQQPGQSLTLIATANQGSEATYESGFVIDKFPISRPNLTFSTLTVSNMSPEDSSIYLCSVGTDLNTEAFFGQGTRLTVV.

The V gene is TRBV13, the J gene TRBJ1-2; D is undetermined. This CDR3 region has 14 residues. Germline V gives CDR1 PRHDT, CDR2 FYEKMQ (reference sequence). V lost 4 bases to trimming and J lost 9 bases, with 18 bases between them. The CDR3 bases are TGTGCCAGCAGCTACCCAAGTACGGTCGAGAGCTACACCTTC. Its protein product is CASSYPSTVESYTF.

This chain joins TRBV5-4 and TRBJ2-3; 9 bases are a match to TRBD2. Germline V lookup: CDR1 SGHNT, CDR2 YYREEE (reference sequence). V lost 3 bases and J lost 6; bases outside the gene matches: 8. The CDR3 spans 15 residues. The CDR3 nucleotides are TGTGCCAGCAGCTCGTTCGGGACTAGCTGGGATACGCAGTATTTT. Translated: CASSSFGTSWDTQYF. The whole variable domain, filled in from reference TRBV5-4 and TRBJ2-3, reads ETGVTQSPTHLIKTRGQQVTLRCSSQSGHNTVSWYQQALGQGPQFIFQYYREEENGRGNFPPRFSGLQFPNYSSELNVNALELDDSALYLCASSSFGTSWDTQYFGPGTRLTVL.